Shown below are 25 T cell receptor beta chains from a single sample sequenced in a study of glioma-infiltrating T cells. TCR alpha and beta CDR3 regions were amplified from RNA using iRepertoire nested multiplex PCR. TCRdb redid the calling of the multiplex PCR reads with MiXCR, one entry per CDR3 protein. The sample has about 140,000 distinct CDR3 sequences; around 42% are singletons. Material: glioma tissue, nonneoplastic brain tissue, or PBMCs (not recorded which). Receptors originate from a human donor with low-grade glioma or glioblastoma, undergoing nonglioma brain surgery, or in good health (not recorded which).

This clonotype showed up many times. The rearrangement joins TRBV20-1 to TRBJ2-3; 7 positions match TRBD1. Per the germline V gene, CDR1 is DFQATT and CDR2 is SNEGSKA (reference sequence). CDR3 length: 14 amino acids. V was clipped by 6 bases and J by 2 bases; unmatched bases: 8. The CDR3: CSAGDSGITDTQYF. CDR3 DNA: TGCAGTGCAGGGGACAGCGGAATCACAGATACGCAGTATTTT.

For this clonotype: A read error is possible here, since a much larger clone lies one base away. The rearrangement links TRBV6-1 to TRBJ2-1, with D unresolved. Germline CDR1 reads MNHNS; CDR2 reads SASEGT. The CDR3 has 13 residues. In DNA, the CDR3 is TGTGCCAGCAGTTTCCGGAGTTACAATGAGCAGCTCTTC. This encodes CASSFRSYNEQLF.

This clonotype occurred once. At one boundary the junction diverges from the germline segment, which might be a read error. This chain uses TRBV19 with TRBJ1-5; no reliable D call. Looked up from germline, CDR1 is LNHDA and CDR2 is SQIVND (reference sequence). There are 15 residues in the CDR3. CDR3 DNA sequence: TGTGCCAGTAGTAATTTCGGGCGCAGCAATCAGCCCCAGCTTTTT. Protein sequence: CASSNFGRSNQPQLF.

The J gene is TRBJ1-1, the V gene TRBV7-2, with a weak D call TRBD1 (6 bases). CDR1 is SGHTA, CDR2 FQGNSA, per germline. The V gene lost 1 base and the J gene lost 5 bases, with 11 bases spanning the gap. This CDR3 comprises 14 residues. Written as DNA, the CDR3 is TGTGCCAGCAGCTTAGGGACAGTGTCAACTGAAGCTTTCTTT. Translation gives CASSLGTVSTEAFF.

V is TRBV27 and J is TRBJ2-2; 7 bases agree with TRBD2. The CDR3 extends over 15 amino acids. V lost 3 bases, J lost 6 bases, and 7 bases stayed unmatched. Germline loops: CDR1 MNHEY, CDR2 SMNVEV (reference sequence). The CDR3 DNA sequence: TGTGCCAGCAGTTTGGTGGGAGGGCCCGCCGGGGAGCTGTTTTTT. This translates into CASSLVGGPAGELFF.

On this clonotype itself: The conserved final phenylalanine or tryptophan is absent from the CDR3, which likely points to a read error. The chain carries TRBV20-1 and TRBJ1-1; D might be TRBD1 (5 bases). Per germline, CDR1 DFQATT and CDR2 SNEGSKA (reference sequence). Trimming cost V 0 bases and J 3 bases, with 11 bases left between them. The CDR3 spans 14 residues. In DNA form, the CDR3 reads TGCAGTGCTAGAGAGGGGCCCGGGGACACTGAAGCTTTCTCT. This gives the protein CSAREGPGDTEAFS.

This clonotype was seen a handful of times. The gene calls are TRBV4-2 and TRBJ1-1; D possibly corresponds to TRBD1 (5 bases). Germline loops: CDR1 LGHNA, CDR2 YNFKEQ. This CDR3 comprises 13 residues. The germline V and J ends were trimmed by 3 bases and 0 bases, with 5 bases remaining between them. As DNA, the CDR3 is TGTGCCAGCAGCCAGACAGTGAACACTGAAGCTTTCTTT. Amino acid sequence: CASSQTVNTEAFF.

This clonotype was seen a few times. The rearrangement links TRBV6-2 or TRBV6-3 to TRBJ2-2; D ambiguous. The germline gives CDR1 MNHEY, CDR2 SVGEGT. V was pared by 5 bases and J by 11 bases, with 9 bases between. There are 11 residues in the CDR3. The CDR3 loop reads CASSIVRELFF. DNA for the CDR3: TGTGCCAGCAGTATTGTAAGAGAGCTGTTTTTT.

CDR3 DNA sequence: TGTGCCAGCAGCCCCCGGAGAGTGAACTCTGGAAACACCATATATTTT. This encodes CASSPRRVNSGNTIYF. The rearrangement links TRBV6-1 to TRBJ1-3; no clear D gene. Trimming stripped 6 bases from V and 0 bases from J, with 15 bases between. The CDR3 is 16 amino acids. The germline gives CDR1 MNHNS, CDR2 SASEGT.

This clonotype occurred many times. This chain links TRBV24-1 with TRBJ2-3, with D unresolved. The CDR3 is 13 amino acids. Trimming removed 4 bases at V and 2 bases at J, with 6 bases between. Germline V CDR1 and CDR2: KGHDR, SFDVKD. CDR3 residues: CATSDPTTDTQYF. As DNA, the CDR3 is TGTGCCACCAGTGACCCTACCACAGATACGCAGTATTTT.

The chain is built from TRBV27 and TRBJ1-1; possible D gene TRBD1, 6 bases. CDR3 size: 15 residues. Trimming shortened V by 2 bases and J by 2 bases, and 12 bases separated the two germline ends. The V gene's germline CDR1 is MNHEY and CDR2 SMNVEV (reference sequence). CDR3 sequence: CASSLGGTLNTEAFF. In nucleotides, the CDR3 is TGTGCCAGCAGTTTAGGCGGGACACTAAACACTGAAGCTTTCTTT.

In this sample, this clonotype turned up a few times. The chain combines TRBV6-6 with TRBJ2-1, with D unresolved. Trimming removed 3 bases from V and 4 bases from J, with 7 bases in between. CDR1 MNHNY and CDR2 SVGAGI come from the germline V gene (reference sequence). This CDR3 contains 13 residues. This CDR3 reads CASSYGLYNEQFF. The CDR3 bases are TGTGCCAGCAGTTATGGTCTTTACAATGAGCAGTTCTTC.

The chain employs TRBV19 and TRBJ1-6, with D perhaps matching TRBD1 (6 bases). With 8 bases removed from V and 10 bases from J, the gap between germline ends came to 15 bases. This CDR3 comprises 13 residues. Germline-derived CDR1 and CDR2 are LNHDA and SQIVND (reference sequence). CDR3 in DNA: TGTGCCAGTGGGGAGGACAGATCCTCACCCCTCCACTTT. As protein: CASGEDRSSPLHF. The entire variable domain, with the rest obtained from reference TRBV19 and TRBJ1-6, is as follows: DGGITQSPKYLFRKEGQNVTLSCEQNLNHDAMYWYRQDPGQGLRLIYYSQIVNDFQKGDIAEGYSVSREKKESFPLTVTSAQKNPTAFYLCASGEDRSSPLHFGNGTRLTVT.

CDR3 amino acids: CASRGEQFF. DNA for the CDR3: TGTGCCAGCAGGGGGGAGCAGTTCTTC. The V gene is TRBV7-3, the J gene TRBJ2-1; D gene uncertain. Trimming took 6 bases from V and 10 from J, leaving 4 bases between them. The CDR3 sequence is 9 residues long. Germline lookup yields CDR1 SGHTA and CDR2 FQGTGA.

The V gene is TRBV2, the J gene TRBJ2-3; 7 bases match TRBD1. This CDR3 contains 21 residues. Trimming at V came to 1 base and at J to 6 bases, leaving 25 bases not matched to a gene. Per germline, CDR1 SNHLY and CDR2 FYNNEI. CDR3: CASSEGARIGGRQFLGDTQYF. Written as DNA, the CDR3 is TGTGCCAGCAGTGAAGGAGCCCGCATAGGGGGCCGGCAATTTTTGGGCGATACGCAGTATTTT.

Here the CDR3 DNA reads TGTGCCAGCAGCCAAGAGGGCGGCTCCTACGAGCAGTACTTC. This translates into CASSQEGGSYEQYF. The chain has TRBV3-1 and TRBJ2-7; D is undetermined. Trimming left V 0 bases short and J 0 bases short, with 6 bases between. Germline CDR1 and CDR2: LGHDT and YNNKEL (reference sequence). The CDR3 runs 14 residues.

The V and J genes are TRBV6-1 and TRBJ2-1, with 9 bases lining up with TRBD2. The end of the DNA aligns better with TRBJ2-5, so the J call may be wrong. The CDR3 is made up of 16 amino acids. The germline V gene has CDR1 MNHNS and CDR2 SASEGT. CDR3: CASSDGGAGGMETQYF. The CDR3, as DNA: TGTGCCAGCAGTGATGGGGGAGCGGGAGGAATGGAGACCCAGTACTTC.

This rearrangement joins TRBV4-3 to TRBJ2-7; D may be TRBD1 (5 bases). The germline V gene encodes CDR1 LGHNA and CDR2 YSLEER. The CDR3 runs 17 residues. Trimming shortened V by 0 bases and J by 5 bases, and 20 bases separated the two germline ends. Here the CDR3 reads CASSQDPAGQGEDEQYF. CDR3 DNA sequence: TGCGCCAGCAGCCAAGATCCTGCCGGACAAGGAGAGGACGAGCAGTACTTC.

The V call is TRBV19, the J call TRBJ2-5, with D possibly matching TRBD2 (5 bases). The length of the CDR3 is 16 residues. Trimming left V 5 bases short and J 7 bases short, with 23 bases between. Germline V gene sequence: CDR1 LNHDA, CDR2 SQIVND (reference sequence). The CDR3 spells CASSPPGRGSTGTQYF. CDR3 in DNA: TGTGCCAGTAGTCCCCCTGGACGGGGTTCGACTGGGACCCAGTACTTC.

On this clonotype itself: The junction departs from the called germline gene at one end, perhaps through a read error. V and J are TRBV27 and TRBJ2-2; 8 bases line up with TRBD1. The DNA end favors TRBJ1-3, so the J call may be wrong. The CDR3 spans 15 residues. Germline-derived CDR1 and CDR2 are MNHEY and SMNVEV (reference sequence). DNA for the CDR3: TGTGACAGCAGTAGCAGGGGGCTGACTGGAAACACCATATATTTT. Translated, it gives CDSSSRGLTGNTIYF.

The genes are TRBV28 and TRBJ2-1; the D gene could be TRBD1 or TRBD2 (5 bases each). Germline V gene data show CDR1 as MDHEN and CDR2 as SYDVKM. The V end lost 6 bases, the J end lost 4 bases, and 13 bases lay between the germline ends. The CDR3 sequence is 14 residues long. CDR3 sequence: CASSRDQNYNEQFF. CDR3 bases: TGTGCCAGCAGCCGGGACCAAAATTACAATGAGCAGTTCTTC.

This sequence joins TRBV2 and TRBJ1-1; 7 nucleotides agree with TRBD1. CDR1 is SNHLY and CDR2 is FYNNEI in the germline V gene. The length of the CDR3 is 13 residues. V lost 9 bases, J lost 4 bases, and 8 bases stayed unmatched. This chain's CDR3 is CARRQGAFTEAFF. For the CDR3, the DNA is TGTGCCAGAAGACAGGGTGCGTTCACTGAAGCTTTCTTT.

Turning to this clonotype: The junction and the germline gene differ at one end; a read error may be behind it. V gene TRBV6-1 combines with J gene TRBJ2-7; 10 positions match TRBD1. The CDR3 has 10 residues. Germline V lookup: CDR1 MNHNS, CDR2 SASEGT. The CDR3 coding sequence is TGTGCCAGCGGAAGCGGGACAGGGGACTTC. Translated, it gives CASGSGTGDF.

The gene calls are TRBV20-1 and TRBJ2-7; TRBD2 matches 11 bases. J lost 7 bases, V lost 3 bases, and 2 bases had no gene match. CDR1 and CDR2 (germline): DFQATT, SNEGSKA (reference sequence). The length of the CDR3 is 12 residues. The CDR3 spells CSARLAGGEQYF. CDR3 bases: TGCAGTGCTAGGCTAGCGGGGGGTGAGCAGTACTTC.

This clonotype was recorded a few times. The CDR3 DNA reads TGTGCCAGCAGCCAAGGGGCCAACTCTGGAAACACCATATATTTT. Amino acids: CASSQGANSGNTIYF. V usage is TRBV3-1 and J usage is TRBJ1-3; the D is unclear. CDR1 is LGHDT, CDR2 YNNKEL, per germline (reference sequence). V lost 1 base to trimming and J lost 0 bases, with 7 bases between them. The CDR3 spans 15 residues.